The TCR beta chain under discussion was sequenced for a study of blood T cell repertoires in COVID-19 (dated by TCRdb to the early 2020s). Regarding the study in general: Samples covering the acute and convalescent phases of COVID-19 were provided by collaborators in the United States, Italy and Spain. The prospective study material was composed of cDNA or gDNA derived from T cells, B-cell-depleted T cells, or PBMCs. Subjects who had been exposed to COVID-19, were actively infected with it, or had recovered from it provided the deeply sampled blood TCRbeta repertoires that made up the dataset. The repertoires were made available in a free public database intended to serve as a resource for research on the immune response to SARS-CoV-2. The samples were drawn from two sources: the first 160 participants of the ongoing ImmuneRACE study, and over 1,000 subjects contributed by 6 global collaborators. The sample metadata nearly always contained a de-identified subject ID, COVID-19 status, age in years and sex. HLA class I and class II types, where available, came from metadata supplied by the sample provider rather than from assay-based typing. The research as a whole found: The quantity of clinical and demographic metadata differed by source and by participant and was supplied without curation.

Of note for this clone: Its antigen remains unidentified. The record has no base qualities; no much larger clone is one base away.

One collaborating source in Seattle enrolled patients while the patients were actively infected and followed the patients over time throughout the course of disease. The collaborating institutions used their own protocols to collect whole blood in K2EDTA tubes. For TCRbeta analysis, collaborators shipped samples as frozen whole blood, isolated PBMCs, or DNA extracted from either of those sample types. The immunoSEQ Assay, a bias-controlled multiplex PCR, was used to amplify TCRbeta CDR3 regions from genomic DNA. The original pipeline was this. Within the assay, amplification of reference gene primers was used to estimate how many nucleated cells each sample contained. To quantify the absolute abundance of each unique TCRbeta CDR3 rearrangement, sequence reads were collapsed and filtered. For each sample, productive Simpson clonality was calculated by taking the square root of Simpson's diversity index across productive rearrangements. TCRdb carries this immuneACCESS record with in-frame sequences only. Its versions omit some clonotypes, under half of them owing to an unresolved V gene in the studies checked, with the rest unexplained. The DNA was the basis for D and trimming; V, J and clone size are from that table. The sample data list about 390,000 clones, and about 87% of these were observed just once. About 2.5% of the sample comes from the top ten.

Sequences LNHDA (CDR1) and SQIVND (CDR2) are obtained from the germline V gene (reference sequence). At the junction V is shortened by 4 bases and J by 5 bases; bases outside the gene matches: 11. Including cysteine and phenylalanine, the CDR3 has 15 amino acids. Left in the record is the CDR3 DNA by itself, 45 bases read in frame from the first base. The TCR comes from a woman aged 55-70 years with COVID-19, enrolled during active disease. Input material: peripheral blood. The V and J genes are TRBV19 and TRBJ2-7; 7 bases in between match TRBD1. The DNA sequence is given as TGTGCCAGTAGTACCATCACAGGGGATACGCACGAGCAGTACTTC. Its protein reads: CASSTITGDTHEQYF.